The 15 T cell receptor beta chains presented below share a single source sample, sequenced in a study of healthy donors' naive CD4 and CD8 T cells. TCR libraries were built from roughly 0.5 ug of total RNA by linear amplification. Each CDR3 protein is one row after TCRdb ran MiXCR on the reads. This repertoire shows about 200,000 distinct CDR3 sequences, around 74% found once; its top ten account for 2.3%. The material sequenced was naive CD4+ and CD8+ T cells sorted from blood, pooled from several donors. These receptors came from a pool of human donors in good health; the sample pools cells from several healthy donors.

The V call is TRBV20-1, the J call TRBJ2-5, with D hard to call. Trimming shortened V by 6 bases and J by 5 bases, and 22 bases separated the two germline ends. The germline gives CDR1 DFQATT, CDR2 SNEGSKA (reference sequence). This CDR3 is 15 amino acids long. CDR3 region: CSALDMGKSRETQYF. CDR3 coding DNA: TGCAGTGCCCTAGATATGGGAAAGTCTCGGGAGACCCAGTACTTC.

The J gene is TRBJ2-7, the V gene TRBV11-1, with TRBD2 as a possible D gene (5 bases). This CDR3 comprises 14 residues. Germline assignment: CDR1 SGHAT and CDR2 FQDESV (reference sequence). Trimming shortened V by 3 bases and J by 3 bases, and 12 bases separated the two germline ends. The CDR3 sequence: CASSFDYPNYEQYF. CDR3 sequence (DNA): TGTGCCAGCAGCTTCGACTATCCTAACTACGAGCAGTACTTC.

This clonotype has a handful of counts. The CDR3 here is CASGPYNKGTQYF. CDR3 nucleotide sequence: TGTGCTAGTGGCCCCTATAACAAGGGCACGCAGTATTTT. The chain couples TRBV12-5 to TRBJ2-3; D ambiguous. CDR1 and CDR2 from the germline V gene are LGHNT and FRNRAP. This CDR3 is 13 amino acids long. V lost 6 bases to trimming and J lost 9 bases, with 16 bases between them.

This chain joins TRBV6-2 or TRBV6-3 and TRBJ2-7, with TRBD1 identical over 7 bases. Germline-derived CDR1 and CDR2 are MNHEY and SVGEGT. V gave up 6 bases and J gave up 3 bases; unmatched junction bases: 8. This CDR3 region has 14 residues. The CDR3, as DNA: TGTGCCAGCAGCCCCCAGGGACAGAACTACGAGCAGTACTTC. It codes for CASSPQGQNYEQYF.

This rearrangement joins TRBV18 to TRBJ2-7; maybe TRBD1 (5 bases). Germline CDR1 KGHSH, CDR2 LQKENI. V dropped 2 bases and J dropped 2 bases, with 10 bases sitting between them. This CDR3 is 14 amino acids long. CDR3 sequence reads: CASSPTRDTYEQYF. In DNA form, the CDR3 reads TGTGCCAGCTCACCAACCAGGGATACCTACGAGCAGTACTTC.

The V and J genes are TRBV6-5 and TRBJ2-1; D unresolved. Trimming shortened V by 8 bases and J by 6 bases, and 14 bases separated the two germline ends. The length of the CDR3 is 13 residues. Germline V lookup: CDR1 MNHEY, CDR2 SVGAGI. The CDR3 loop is CASGAGPLNEQFF. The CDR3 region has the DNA TGTGCCAGCGGCGCCGGTCCCCTCAATGAGCAGTTCTTC.

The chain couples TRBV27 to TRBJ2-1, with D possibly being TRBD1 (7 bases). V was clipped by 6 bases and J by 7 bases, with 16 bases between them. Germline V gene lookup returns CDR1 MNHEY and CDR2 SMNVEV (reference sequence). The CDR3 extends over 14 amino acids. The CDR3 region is CASRYRGLLNEQFF. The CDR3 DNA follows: TGTGCCAGCAGGTACAGGGGACTTCTGAATGAGCAGTTCTTC.

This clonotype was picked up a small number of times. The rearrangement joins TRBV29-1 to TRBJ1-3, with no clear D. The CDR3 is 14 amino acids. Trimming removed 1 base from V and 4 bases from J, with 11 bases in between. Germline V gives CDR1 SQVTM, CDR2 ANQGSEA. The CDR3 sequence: CSVEVPQRGNTIYF. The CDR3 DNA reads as TGCAGCGTTGAAGTACCACAAAGAGGAAACACCATATATTTT.

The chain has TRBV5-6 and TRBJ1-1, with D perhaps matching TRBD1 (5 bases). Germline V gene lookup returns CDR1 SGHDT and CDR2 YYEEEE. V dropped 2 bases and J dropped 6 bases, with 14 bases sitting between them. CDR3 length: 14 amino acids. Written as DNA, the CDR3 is TGTGCCAGCAGCTTCGGGGGAGGAGGCGCTGAAGCTTTCTTT. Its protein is CASSFGGGGAEAFF.

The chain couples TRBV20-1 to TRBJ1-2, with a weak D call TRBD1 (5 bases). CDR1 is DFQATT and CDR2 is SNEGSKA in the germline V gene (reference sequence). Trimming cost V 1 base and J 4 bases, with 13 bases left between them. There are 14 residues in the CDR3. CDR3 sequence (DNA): TGCAGTGCTAGAGTGGAGGGGATGGGCTATGGCTACACCTTC. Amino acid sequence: CSARVEGMGYGYTF.

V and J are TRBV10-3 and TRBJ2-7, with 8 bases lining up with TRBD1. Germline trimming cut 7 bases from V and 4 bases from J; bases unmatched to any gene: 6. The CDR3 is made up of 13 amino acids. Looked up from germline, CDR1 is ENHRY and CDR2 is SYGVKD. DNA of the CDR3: TGTGCCATCACCCCGGGACAGGCTTACGAGCAGTACTTC. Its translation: CAITPGQAYEQYF.

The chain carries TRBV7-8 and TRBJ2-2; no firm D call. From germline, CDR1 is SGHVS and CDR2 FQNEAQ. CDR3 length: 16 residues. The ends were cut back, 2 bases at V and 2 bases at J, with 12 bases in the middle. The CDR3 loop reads CASSLTVTHNTGELFF. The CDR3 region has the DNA TGTGCCAGCAGCTTAACAGTCACCCACAACACCGGGGAGCTGTTTTTT.

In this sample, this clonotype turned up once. CDR3 in amino acids: CSVVDGLNTEAFF. The CDR3 DNA is TGCAGCGTTGTGGACGGGTTGAACACTGAAGCTTTCTTT. The rearrangement joins TRBV29-1 to TRBJ1-1; D gene ambiguous. Trimming took off 4 bases at V and 0 bases at J, with 9 bases between the two ends. Germline values: CDR1 SQVTM, CDR2 ANQGSEA. This CDR3 is built from 13 residues. The complete variable domain, with remaining parts taken from reference TRBV29-1 and TRBJ1-1, reads SAVISQKPSRDICQRGTSLTIQCQVDSQVTMMFWYRQQPGQSLTLIATANQGSEATYESGFVIDKFPISRPNLTFSTLTVSNMSPEDSSIYLCSVVDGLNTEAFFGQGTRLTVV.

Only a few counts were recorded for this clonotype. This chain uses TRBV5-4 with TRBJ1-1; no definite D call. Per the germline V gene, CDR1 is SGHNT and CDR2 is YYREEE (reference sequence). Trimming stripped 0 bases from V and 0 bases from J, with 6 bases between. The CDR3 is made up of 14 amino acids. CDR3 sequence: CASSLDSMNTEAFF. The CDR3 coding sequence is TGTGCCAGCAGCTTGGACAGCATGAACACTGAAGCTTTCTTT.

CDR3 sequence: CASSPFTQVNTEAFF. The CDR3 DNA reads as TGTGCCAGCTCACCCTTTACACAAGTGAACACTGAAGCTTTCTTT. The chain carries TRBV18 and TRBJ1-1; D remains unclear. CDR1 and CDR2 (germline): KGHSH, LQKENI. This CDR3 contains 15 residues. Trimming took off 3 bases at V and 0 bases at J, with 11 bases between the two ends.